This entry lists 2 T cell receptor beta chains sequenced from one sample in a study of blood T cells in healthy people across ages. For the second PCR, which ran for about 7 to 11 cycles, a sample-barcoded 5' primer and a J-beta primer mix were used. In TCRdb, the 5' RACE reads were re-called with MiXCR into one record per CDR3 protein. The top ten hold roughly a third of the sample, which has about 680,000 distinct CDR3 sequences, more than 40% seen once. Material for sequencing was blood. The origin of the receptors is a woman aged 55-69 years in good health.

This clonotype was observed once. CDR3 in amino acids: CASKSWAGGPNEQYF. The CDR3 nucleotides are TGTGCCAGCAAAAGTTGGGCGGGAGGGCCCAATGAGCAGTACTTC. The genes are TRBV6-2 or TRBV6-3 and TRBJ2-4, with 9 bases fitting TRBD2. This CDR3 contains 15 residues. Germline V gene lookup returns CDR1 MNHEY and CDR2 SVGEGT. Trimming removed 7 bases from V and 13 bases from J; junction bases left unmatched: 17.

CDR3 residues: CASSLGPTGWGTGELFF. DNA for the CDR3: TGTGCCAGCAGCTTAGGGCCTACAGGGTGGGGTACCGGGGAGCTGTTTTTT. This chain joins TRBV7-2 and TRBJ2-2; D perhaps matches TRBD1 (6 bases). V dropped 1 base and J dropped 5 bases, with 17 bases sitting between them. Germline-derived CDR1 and CDR2 are SGHTA and FQGNSA. The CDR3 runs 17 residues.